This T cell receptor beta chain derives from a study of blood T cell repertoires in COVID-19. On the study more broadly: In each case, the material was cDNA or gDNA derived from T cells, B-cell-depleted T cells, or PBMCs.

Germline assignment: CDR1 SGDLS and CDR2 YYNGEE. The CDR3 length is 14 residues. J gave up 0 bases and V 4 bases, and 3 bases lay outside the gene matches. Repertoires were generated with immunoSEQ multiplex PCR, while TCRdb's copy carries only in-frame clones and drops some. The sample holds around 180,000 clones, 83% seen once. This chain links TRBV9 with TRBJ1-1; TRBD1 matches at 7 bases. The sample comprised peripheral blood. The origin of this receptor is a human donor in a cohort sampled during active COVID-19. CDR3 DNA: TGTGCCAGCAGCCCAGGACAGGTGAACACTGAAGCTTTCTTT. It translates to CASSPGQVNTEAFF.